A selection of T cell receptor beta chains follows, all from one sample in a study of blood T cell repertoires in COVID-19. This table comes from immunoSEQ multiplex PCR, and its TCRdb copy is limited to in-frame clones, with some not included. The table shows some 210,000 clones, with about 94% occurring only once. Source material: peripheral blood. Every receptor here comes from a man in his 60s with COVID-19, enrolled during active disease. Each CDR3 is given with its conserved first and last residue.

>13|TRBV11-3
CASSPKTGNEQFF
>14|TRBV27
CASRGGRTQETQYF
>16|TRBV4-1
CASSQGGAGGNQPQHF
>15|TRBV3-1/TRBV3-2
CASSPTRGRGYGYTF
>16|TRBV5-1
CASTPAPDRLNTEAFF
>14|TRBV28
CASTDTGGKDIQYF
>19|TRBV27
CASSLSPRERGGGTDTQYF
>14|TRBV5-4
CASSSTQGAYEQYF
>16|TRBV7-6
CASSLGVDRLNTEAFF
>13|TRBV19
CATLGGNYNEQFF
>11|TRBV11-2
CASSALGEQYF
>15|TRBV5-4
CASSLPGARSDTQYF
>16|TRBV28
CASTPLGARTYNEQFF
>15|TRBV5-1
CASSLGTGRAETQYF
>14|TRBV28
CASRPGQGHNEQFF
>15|TRBV6-5
CASSEGGAGAFGYTF
>15|TRBV27
CASSIGTVSTNEQFF
>15|TRBV27
CASAPHDLAGYEQYF
>16|TRBV10-3
CAISEGTSGSDGEQFF
>11|TRBV20-1
CSARGGPEQFF
>11|TRBV25-1
CATSQIYEQYF
>17|TRBV5-1
CASSLSGQGAPVSEAFF
>13|TRBV6-5
CASSTGLLAEAFF
>14|TRBV3-1/TRBV3-2
CASRESGRSREQYF
>13|TRBV7-9
CASSAQVLYGYTF
>16|TRBV7-9
CASRQLAGGPINEQFF
>15|TRBV5-1
CASSLGQGANNEQFF
>16|TRBV4-3
CASSQDAGLAGGPEYF
>13|TRBV6-5
CASTYSSGNGYTF
>16|TRBV5-4
CASSSTVGAPNTEAFF
>14|TRBV3-1/TRBV3-2
CASSQQTGADTQYF
>15|TRBV25-1
CASSESLPPHYGYTF
>13|TRBV5-4
CASSSARGGELFF
>16|TRBV11-1
CASSFPPKGRHTEAFF
>15|TRBV3-1/TRBV3-2
CASSRGTGLGTEAFF
>16|TRBV11-2
CASSLRQGRPWDEQYF
>15|TRBV7-2
CASSLRGGRVEKLFF
>16|TRBV24-1
CATSDPGTGRSYGYTF
>15|TRBV5-6
CASSLKGTAYNEQFF
>15|TRBV6-5
CASSYSRQGSQPQHF
>14|TRBV7-2
CASSPQGSGTEAFF
>14|TRBV28
CASRPGTGGRGYTF
>11|TRBV5-1
CASSLQGGQFF
>15|TRBV6-5
CASKEQRQGAPEAFF
>15|TRBV6-5
CASSRLRGGAYEQYF